There are a few counts of the clone carrying this TCR beta chain. As yet, its antigen is unknown. Donors each provided about 10 milliliters of peripheral blood. Trimming cost V 6 bases and J 10 bases; bases outside gene matches: 17. CDR3 length equals 17 residues. This entry comes from a study of blood T cells in healthy people across ages. PCR was performed a second time for roughly 7 to 12 cycles using a sample-barcoded 5' primer and a J-beta primer mix. Each cDNA molecule received a tag from a template-switch adaptor that had 12 random nucleotides. MiXCR was run by TCRdb on the 5' RACE reads, yielding one entry per CDR3 protein. The sample consists of more than 650,000 distinct CDR3 sequences, 22% of them appearing once. Study conclusions and caveats: Unsorted PBMCs blocked a conclusive comparison of naive and antigen-experienced cells. Among T cells, TCR beta diversity per million cells dropped roughly linearly as age rose.

Sample: blood. This rearrangement joins TRBV12-3 or TRBV12-4 to TRBJ2-3; 12 positions agree with TRBD2. This sequence originates from a man aged 65 to 85 in good health. CDR3 coding DNA: TGTGCCAGCAGCTCCTGGTTGACTAGCGGGGGCAGGGGTGCGCAGTATTTT. It specifies CASSSWLTSGGRGAQYF.